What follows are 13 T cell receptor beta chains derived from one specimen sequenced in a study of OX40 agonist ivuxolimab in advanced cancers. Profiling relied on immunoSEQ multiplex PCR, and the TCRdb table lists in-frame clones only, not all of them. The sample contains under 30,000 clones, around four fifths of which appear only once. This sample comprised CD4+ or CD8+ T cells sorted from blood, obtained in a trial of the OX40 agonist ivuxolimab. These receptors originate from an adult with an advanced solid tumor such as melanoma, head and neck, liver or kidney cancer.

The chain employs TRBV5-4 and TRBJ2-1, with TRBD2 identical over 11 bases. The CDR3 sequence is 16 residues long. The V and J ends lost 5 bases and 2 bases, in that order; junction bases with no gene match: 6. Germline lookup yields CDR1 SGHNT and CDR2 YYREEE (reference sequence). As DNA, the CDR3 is TGTGCCAGCAGGGAAGGGGGACTAGCGGCCTACAATGAGCAGTTCTTC. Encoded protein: CASREGGLAAYNEQFF.

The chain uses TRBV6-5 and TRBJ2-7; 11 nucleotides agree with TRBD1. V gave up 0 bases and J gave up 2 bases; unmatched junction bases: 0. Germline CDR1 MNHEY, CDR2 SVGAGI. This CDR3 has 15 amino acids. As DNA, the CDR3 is TGTGCCAGCAGTTACTCGGGACAGGGGGCCTACGAGCAGTACTTC. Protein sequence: CASSYSGQGAYEQYF.

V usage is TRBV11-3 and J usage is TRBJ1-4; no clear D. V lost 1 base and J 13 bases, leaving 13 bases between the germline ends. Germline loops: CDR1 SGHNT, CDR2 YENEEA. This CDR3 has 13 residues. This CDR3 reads CASSLGPSARLFF. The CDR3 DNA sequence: TGTGCCAGCAGCTTAGGCCCCAGTGCGAGACTGTTTTTT.

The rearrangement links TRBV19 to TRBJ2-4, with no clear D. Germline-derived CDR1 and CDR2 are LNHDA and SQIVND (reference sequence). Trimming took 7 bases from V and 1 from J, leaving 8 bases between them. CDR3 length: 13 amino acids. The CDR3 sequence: CASIGWAKNIQYF. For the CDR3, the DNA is TGTGCCAGTATCGGATGGGCCAAAAACATTCAGTACTTC.

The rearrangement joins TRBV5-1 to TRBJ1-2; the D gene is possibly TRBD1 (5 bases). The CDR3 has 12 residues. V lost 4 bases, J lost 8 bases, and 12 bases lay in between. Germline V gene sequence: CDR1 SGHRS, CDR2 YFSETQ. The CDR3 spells CASSQRSGGYTF. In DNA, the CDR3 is TGCGCCAGCAGCCAAAGGTCAGGGGGCTACACCTTC.

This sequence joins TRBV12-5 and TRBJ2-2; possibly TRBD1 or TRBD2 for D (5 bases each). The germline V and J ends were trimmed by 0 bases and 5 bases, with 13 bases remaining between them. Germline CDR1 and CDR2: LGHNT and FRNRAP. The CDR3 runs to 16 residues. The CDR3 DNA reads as TGTGCTAGTGGTTTGGTACGTCAGGGCGGGACCGGGGAGCTGTTTTTT. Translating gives CASGLVRQGGTGELFF.

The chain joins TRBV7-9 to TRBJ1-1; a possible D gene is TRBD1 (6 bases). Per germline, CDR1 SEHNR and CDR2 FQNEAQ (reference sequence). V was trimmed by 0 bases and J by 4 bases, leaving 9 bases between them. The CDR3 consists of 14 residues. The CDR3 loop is CASSLAQGRTEAFF. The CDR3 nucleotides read TGTGCCAGCAGCTTAGCGCAGGGGCGCACTGAAGCTTTCTTT.

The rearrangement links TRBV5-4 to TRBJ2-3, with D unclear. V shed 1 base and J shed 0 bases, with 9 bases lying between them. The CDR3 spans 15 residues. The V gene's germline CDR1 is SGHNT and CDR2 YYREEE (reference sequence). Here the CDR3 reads CASSLLGSSTDTQYF. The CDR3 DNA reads TGTGCCAGCAGCTTGCTGGGAAGTAGCACAGATACGCAGTATTTT.

The CDR3, as DNA: TGTGCCAGCAGGAAGGGACAGGCAAACACCGGGGAGCTGTTTTTT. It is translated as CASRKGQANTGELFF. The V call is TRBV2, the J call TRBJ2-2, with TRBD1 matching 8 bases. This CDR3 contains 15 residues. Trimming took 6 bases from V and 2 from J; bases not matched to a gene: 5. Germline-derived CDR1 and CDR2 are SNHLY and FYNNEI.

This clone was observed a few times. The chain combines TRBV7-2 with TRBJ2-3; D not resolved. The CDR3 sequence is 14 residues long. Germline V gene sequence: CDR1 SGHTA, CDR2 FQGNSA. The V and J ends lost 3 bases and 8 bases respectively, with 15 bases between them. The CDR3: CASSFRQAVGTQYF. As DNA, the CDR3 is TGTGCCAGCAGCTTCCGTCAGGCCGTCGGTACGCAGTATTTT. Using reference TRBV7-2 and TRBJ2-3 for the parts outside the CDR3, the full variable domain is GAGVSQSPSNKVTEKGKDVELRCDPISGHTALYWYRQSLGQGLEFLIYFQGNSAPDKSGLPSDRFSAERTGGSVSTLTIQRTQQEDSAVYLCASSFRQAVGTQYFGPGTRLTVL.

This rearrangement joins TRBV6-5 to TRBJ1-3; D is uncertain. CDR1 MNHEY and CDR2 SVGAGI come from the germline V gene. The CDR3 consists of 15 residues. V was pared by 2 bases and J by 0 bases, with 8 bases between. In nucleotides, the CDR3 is TGTGCCAGCAGTTACGACGGCCACTCTGGAAACACCATATATTTT. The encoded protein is CASSYDGHSGNTIYF.

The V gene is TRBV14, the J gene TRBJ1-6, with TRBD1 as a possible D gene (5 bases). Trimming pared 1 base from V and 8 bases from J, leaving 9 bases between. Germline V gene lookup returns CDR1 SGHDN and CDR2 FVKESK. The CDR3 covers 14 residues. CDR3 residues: CASSQVGADSPLHF. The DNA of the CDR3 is TGTGCCAGCAGCCAAGTAGGGGCGGATTCACCCCTCCACTTT.

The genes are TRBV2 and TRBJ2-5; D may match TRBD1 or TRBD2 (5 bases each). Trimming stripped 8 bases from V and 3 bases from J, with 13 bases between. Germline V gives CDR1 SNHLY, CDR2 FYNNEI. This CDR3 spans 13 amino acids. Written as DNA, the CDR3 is TGTGCCAGCCGGCTGGGGACCGAAGAGACCCAGTACTTC. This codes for CASRLGTEETQYF.